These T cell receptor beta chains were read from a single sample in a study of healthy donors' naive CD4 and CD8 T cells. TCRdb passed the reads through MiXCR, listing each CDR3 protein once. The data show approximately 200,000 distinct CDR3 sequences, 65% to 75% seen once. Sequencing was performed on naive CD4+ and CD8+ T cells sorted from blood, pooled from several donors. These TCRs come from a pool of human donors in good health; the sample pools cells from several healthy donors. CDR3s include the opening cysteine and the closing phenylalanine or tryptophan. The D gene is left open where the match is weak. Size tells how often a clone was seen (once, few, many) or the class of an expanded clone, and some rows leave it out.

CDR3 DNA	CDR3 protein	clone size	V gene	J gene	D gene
TGTGCCAGCAGTACGGGACAGGGGAGAACTGAAGCTTTCTTT	CASSTGQGRTEAFF	few	TRBV6-6	TRBJ1-1	TRBD1
TGTGCCAGCAGCTTGGGAGCGGGCCGGAACACTGAAGCTTTCTTT	CASSLGAGRNTEAFF	.	TRBV7-8	TRBJ1-1	.
TGTGCCACCGAGACTAGCGGCACAGATACGCAGTATTTT	CATETSGTDTQYF	.	TRBV6-5	TRBJ2-3	TRBD2
TGCAGCGTCCGACCCAGGGAAGAGGGTTCACCCCTCCACTTT	CSVRPREEGSPLHF	.	TRBV29-1	TRBJ1-6	.
TGTGCCAGCAGCCGGACTAGCGACTACGAGCAGTACTTC	CASSRTSDYEQYF	few	TRBV6-2/TRBV6-3	TRBJ2-7	TRBD2
TGCAGTGCTAGAAGGGCGGGGTCGGCGACAGATACGCAGTATTTT	CSARRAGSATDTQYF	once	TRBV20-1	TRBJ2-3	.
TGCAGCGTGGACGGCCCGTACAATGAGCAGTTCTTC	CSVDGPYNEQFF	.	TRBV29-1	TRBJ2-1	.
TGCAGTGCAAGACAGGGTTTGAACACTGAAGCTTTCTTT	CSARQGLNTEAFF	few	TRBV20-1	TRBJ1-1	TRBD1
TGTGCCAGCAGCCCGACAGGGTCATGGTACGAGCAGTACTTC	CASSPTGSWYEQYF	.	TRBV11-2	TRBJ2-7	TRBD1
TGCAGCGCACTAGCGGCTAGCACAGATACGCAGTATTTT	CSALAASTDTQYF	.	TRBV29-1	TRBJ2-3	TRBD2
TGTGCCAGCAGCGGGAGGACTAGTCTAGATACGCAGTATTTT	CASSGRTSLDTQYF	once	TRBV5-5	TRBJ2-3	TRBD2
TGCAGCGTCGCCCAGCCTACCCGTCCCTACGAGCAGTACTTC	CSVAQPTRPYEQYF	once	TRBV29-1	TRBJ2-7	.
TGCAGCGTAGGAGGGGCGGCTAATGAAAAACTGTTTTTT	CSVGGAANEKLFF	.	TRBV29-1	TRBJ1-4	.
TGCAGCGTTGCAGAGAACACTGAAGCTTTCTTT	CSVAENTEAFF	.	TRBV29-1	TRBJ1-1	.
TGTGCCAGTAGTTTCCGGGCCTTCAATGAGCAGTTCTTC	CASSFRAFNEQFF	.	TRBV19	TRBJ2-1	.
TGTGCTAGCAGCTTAGATTTCCAGACTAGCGGGAGGGCCGGAGATACGCAGTATTTT	CASSLDFQTSGRAGDTQYF	.	TRBV11-2	TRBJ2-3	TRBD2
TGCAGCGTCCGCCGGACAGCTCAAGAGACCCAGTACTTC	CSVRRTAQETQYF	.	TRBV29-1	TRBJ2-5	.
TGTGCCAGCAGCATCACAGGGGGCTGGGGCACTGAAGCTTTCTTT	CASSITGGWGTEAFF	.	TRBV12-3/TRBV12-4	TRBJ1-1	TRBD1
TGTGCCAGCAGCCAACCCCTCTACACCTACGAGCAGTACTTC	CASSQPLYTYEQYF	once	TRBV7-8	TRBJ2-7	.
TGTGCCACCAGTGAAGTTGACAGGGGGCGGCAGTTCTTC	CATSEVDRGRQFF	.	TRBV24-1	TRBJ2-1	TRBD1
TGTGCCTGGAGTACGGACCTGGGCGGTACTGAAGCTTTCTTT	CAWSTDLGGTEAFF	few	TRBV30	TRBJ1-1	.
TGTGCCAGCAGTGAAAAAGGGGACTCCTACGAGCAGTACTTC	CASSEKGDSYEQYF	few	TRBV27	TRBJ2-7	.
TGTGCCAGCAGCTTCGGACAGGGGGACACTGAAGCTTTCTTT	CASSFGQGDTEAFF	.	TRBV5-5	TRBJ1-1	TRBD1
TGTGCCAGCAGTTACTCGATGCTTCACCGGGGCTACACCTTC	CASSYSMLHRGYTF	.	TRBV6-5	TRBJ1-2	.
TGTGCCAGCAGCTACTCCGGGACACCCAGGGAGACCCAGTACTTC	CASSYSGTPRETQYF	.	TRBV5-4	TRBJ2-5	.
TGTGCCAGCAGACCCGGGACATCCATCCCCTTGAGTAATCAGCCCCAGCATTTT	CASRPGTSIPLSNQPQHF	.	TRBV6-2/TRBV6-3	TRBJ1-5	.
TGTGCCAGTTGCCGGGACAGGGGGCAGACTGAAGCTTTCTTT	CASCRDRGQTEAFF	.	TRBV19	TRBJ1-1	TRBD1
TGCGCCAGCAGCTTGGAATGGGGCGGGAGTGAAGCTTTCTTT	CASSLEWGGSEAFF	.	TRBV5-1	TRBJ1-1	.
TGTGCCAGCAGTTTCGTACTAAGAAATGAGCAGTTCTTC	CASSFVLRNEQFF	.	TRBV11-2	TRBJ2-1	.
TGTGCCAGTACCCGGACAGCGAACACTGAGGCTTTCTTT	CASTRTANTEAFF	.	TRBV19	TRBJ1-1	.
TGTGCCAGCAGTTTTCTAGCGGGAGGCCACAGGGATGAGCAGTTCTTC	CASSFLAGGHRDEQFF	.	TRBV12-3/TRBV12-4	TRBJ2-1	TRBD2
TGTGCCAGTAATACCGCTCTCTTTCGGGGAATCTATGGCTACACCTTC	CASNTALFRGIYGYTF	.	TRBV19	TRBJ1-2	.
TGCAGCGTCTACGAACTAGCGGGAGGGCCAGGCGAGCAGTACTTC	CSVYELAGGPGEQYF	.	TRBV29-1	TRBJ2-7	TRBD2
TGTGCCAGCGAGAGGAGAGCGGAACCCGACTACAATGAGCAGTTCTTC	CASERRAEPDYNEQFF	few	TRBV6-2/TRBV6-3	TRBJ2-1	.
TGTGCCAGCAGTCCATCAGATACGCAGTATTTT	CASSPSDTQYF	.	TRBV12-3/TRBV12-4	TRBJ2-3	.
TGCAGCGTCCCAGCGGGACAGGGATCCTACGAGCAGTACTTC	CSVPAGQGSYEQYF	once	TRBV29-1	TRBJ2-7	TRBD1
TGTGCCAGTAGTATAGATCTGGGGGCTAGCAATCAGCCCCAGCATTTT	CASSIDLGASNQPQHF	.	TRBV19	TRBJ1-5	.
TGTGCCAGCAGTTACAGACTAGCGAACTCCTACAATGAGCAGTTCTTC	CASSYRLANSYNEQFF	.	TRBV6-5	TRBJ2-1	TRBD2
TGCAGCGTTGGGTCGGGGCGAGGCTACACCTTC	CSVGSGRGYTF	once	TRBV29-1	TRBJ1-2	.
TGCAGCGTTGAAGTAGGGACAGGGGGCGGCTACGAGCAGTACTTC	CSVEVGTGGGYEQYF	once	TRBV29-1	TRBJ2-7	TRBD1
TGCAGCGTTGGCGGACAGGACAGCTCCTACGAGCAGTACTTC	CSVGGQDSSYEQYF	.	TRBV29-1	TRBJ2-7	TRBD1
TGTGCCAGCAGCTGGACTAGCGGGGGAAGCACAGATACGCAGTATTTT	CASSWTSGGSTDTQYF	.	TRBV11-1	TRBJ2-3	TRBD2
TGTGCCAGCAGTTATGCCGGGGCATCGGATGAGCAGTTCTTC	CASSYAGASDEQFF	.	TRBV6-5	TRBJ2-1	.
TGTGCCAGCAGTTACAGGGTCGACTACAATGAGCAGTTCTTC	CASSYRVDYNEQFF	.	TRBV6-5	TRBJ2-1	.
TGTGCCAGTAGTCCCACAGGGAACTATGGCTACACCTTC	CASSPTGNYGYTF	few	TRBV19	TRBJ1-2	.
TGCAGCGTTGAAGATCTGGGGTCGGGAGGGCCCCATGAGCAGTTCTTC	CSVEDLGSGGPHEQFF	.	TRBV29-1	TRBJ2-1	TRBD2
TGCAGCGCATTAGGGGAACAGTACGGCTACACCTTC	CSALGEQYGYTF	once	TRBV29-1	TRBJ1-2	.
TGTGCCTGGAGTGTACGGCCAGATACGCAGTATTTT	CAWSVRPDTQYF	once	TRBV30	TRBJ2-3	.
TGCGCCAGCAAGGCGGAGCTCACAGATACGCAGTATTTT	CASKAELTDTQYF	.	TRBV5-1	TRBJ2-3	.
TGTGCCAGCAGTGAGGGTGGCGGGACAGGGCTATACAATGAGCAGTTCTTC	CASSEGGGTGLYNEQFF	.	TRBV27	TRBJ2-1	TRBD1
TGCAGCAACCATGGGGGAGAGGGAAACGAGCAGTACTTC	CSNHGGEGNEQYF	.	TRBV29-1	TRBJ2-7	.
TGCAGCGCCGACGGGACTAGCGACCCCAATGAGCAGTTCTTC	CSADGTSDPNEQFF	few	TRBV29-1	TRBJ2-1	TRBD2